This is a list of T cell receptor beta chains from one sample in a study of sequential checkpoint blockade in melanoma. Generated by immunoSEQ multiplex PCR, the TCRdb table keeps only in-frame clones and is missing some. This sample yields approximately 10,000 clones, of which 57% are seen a single time; roughly two fifths belongs to the top ten. This specimen consisted of CD8+ T cells sorted from blood (inferred from file names), obtained from a patient given nivolumab and ipilimumab in sequence. All receptors come from a human donor with melanoma. The CDR3 runs from the conserved cysteine through the conserved F or W. Fields, in order: D gene, J gene, V gene, clone size, CDR3 protein, CDR3 DNA. A D gene is named only where the DNA matches it firmly. Size is omitted from some rows. Given values are once, few, many or a class for expanded clones.

TRBD2 TRBJ2-1 TRBV27 NA CASSLGLAGGLFYEQFF TGTGCCAGCAGTTTAGGGCTAGCGGGGGGCCTTTTTTACGAGCAGTTCTTC
NA TRBJ2-1 TRBV6-5 NA CASSYARLDNEQFF TGTGCCAGCAGTTACGCCCGACTAGACAATGAGCAGTTCTTC
NA TRBJ2-7 TRBV23-1 NA CASSHCEQYF TGCGCCAGCAGTCACTGCGAGCAGTACTTC
TRBD1 TRBJ2-2 TRBV9 NA CASSLRDRDTGELFF TGTGCCAGCAGCCTCCGGGACAGGGACACCGGGGAGCTGTTTTTT
NA TRBJ2-7 TRBV5-4 NA CASSPGLISYEQYF TGTGCCAGCAGCCCGGGACTCATCTCCTACGAGCAGTACTTC
TRBD1 TRBJ1-2 TRBV4-3 once CASSRRRGSSYGYTF TGCGCCAGCAGCCGACGCAGGGGGAGCTCCTATGGCTACACCTTC
NA TRBJ2-1 TRBV21-1 NA CASSASQHGHSSYNEQFF TGTGCCAGCAGCGCTTCTCAGCATGGACATAGCTCCTACAATGAGCAGTTCTTC
NA TRBJ1-1 TRBV7-6 NA CASSLASSRNTEAFF TGTGCCAGCAGCTTAGCGTCAAGTAGGAACACTGAAGCTTTCTTT
TRBD1 TRBJ2-7 TRBV9 once CASSGSTGGLHYEQYF TGTGCCAGCAGCGGTTCCACAGGGGGCCTTCACTACGAGCAGTACTTC
TRBD2 TRBJ2-5 TRBV7-9 NA CASSQERGGQETQYF TGCGCCAGCAGCCAAGAGCGGGGGGGCCAAGAGACCCAGTACTTC
TRBD1 TRBJ2-7 TRBV5-4 NA CASSLQDRVYEQYF TGTGCCAGCAGCTTGCAGGACAGGGTCTACGAGCAGTACTTC
NA TRBJ2-5 TRBV13 few CASRRTTQETQYF TGTGCCAGCAGAAGGACTACCCAAGAGACCCAGTACTTC
TRBD1 TRBJ1-1 TRBV7-6 few CASSPTGGTEAFF TGTGCCAGCAGCCCGACAGGGGGGACTGAAGCTTTCTTT
TRBD2 TRBJ2-5 TRBV7-4 few CASSSSGGSKETQYF TGTGCCAGCAGTTCTAGCGGGGGGTCCAAGGAGACCCAGTACTTC
TRBD2 TRBJ2-4 TRBV19 NA CASSIGTSGGPLPKNIQYF TGTGCCAGTAGTATCGGGACTAGCGGGGGCCCGTTACCCAAAAACATTCAGTACTTC
TRBD1 TRBJ2-7 TRBV6-5 NA CASSAGQGSYEQYF TGTGCCAGCAGTGCCGGACAGGGTTCCTACGAGCAGTACTTC
NA TRBJ2-7 TRBV10-2 NA CASTVTYSYEQYF TGCGCCAGCACAGTCACGTACTCCTACGAGCAGTACTTC
NA TRBJ2-1 TRBV28 NA CAIARGFYNEQFF TGTGCCATAGCAAGAGGATTTTACAATGAGCAGTTCTTC
NA TRBJ1-2 TRBV14 NA CASSQRSGYGYTF TGTGCCAGCAGCCAACGGTCGGGCTATGGCTACACCTTC
NA TRBJ1-5 TRBV19 NA CASSIRRELSNQPQHF TGTGCCAGTAGTATAAGGAGGGAGTTGAGCAATCAGCCCCAGCATTTT
NA TRBJ2-7 TRBV13 NA CASSLYPRRLALRPYEQYF TGTGCCAGCTCACTTTACCCTCGTAGGTTAGCCCTACGCCCCTACGAGCAGTACTTC
NA TRBJ2-7 TRBV2 NA CASSGAYSYEQYF TGTGCCAGCAGTGGGGCTTACTCCTACGAGCAGTACTTC
NA TRBJ2-1 TRBV5-6 NA CASSLGDSYNEQFF TGTGCCAGCAGCTTGGGGGACTCGTACAATGAGCAGTTCTTC
NA TRBJ2-2 TRBV4-1 few CASSQGANTGELFF TGCGCCAGCAGCCAAGGCGCGAACACCGGGGAGCTGTTTTTT
TRBD1 TRBJ2-1 TRBV4-3 few CASSLQGYEQFF TGCGCCAGCAGCCTACAGGGGTACGAGCAGTTCTTC
NA TRBJ2-1 TRBV6-6 once CASWGRGGDGQFF TGTGCCAGTTGGGGTCGTGGAGGGGATGGGCAGTTCTTC
NA TRBJ2-7 TRBV6-6 few CASSYDYYEQYF TGTGCCAGCAGTTACGACTACTACGAGCAGTACTTC
NA TRBJ2-7 TRBV7-9 few CASSLGPNEQYF TGTGCCAGCAGCTTAGGCCCTAACGAGCAGTACTTC
NA TRBJ2-4 TRBV7-8 few CASSPREPTVSAKNIQYF TGTGCCAGCAGCCCTAGGGAGCCTACCGTTTCTGCCAAAAACATTCAGTACTTC
NA TRBJ1-2 TRBV7-2 NA CASEGEGRDGYTF TGTGCCAGTGAAGGGGAGGGAAGAGATGGCTACACCTTC
NA TRBJ2-7 TRBV27 NA CASSSRAGQPYEQYF TGTGCCAGCAGTTCGCGGGCGGGCCAACCCTACGAGCAGTACTTC
TRBD2 TRBJ2-5 TRBV4-3 NA CASSPRTSGGASETQYF TGCGCCAGCAGCCCTCGGACTAGCGGGGGGGCCTCGGAGACCCAGTACTTC
NA TRBJ1-1 TRBV20-1 NA CSASSSFF TGCAGTGCTAGTTCATCTTTCTTT
NA TRBJ2-6 TRBV6-5 few CASSYEGFGANVLTF TGTGCCAGCAGTTACGAGGGATTTGGGGCCAACGTCCTGACTTTC
TRBD1 TRBJ1-1 TRBV7-3 NA CASSLAGQGNLEAFF TGTGCCAGCAGCCTTGCCGGACAGGGAAATCTTGAAGCTTTCTTT
TRBD1 TRBJ1-1 TRBV28 medium-sized CASSPGQVNTEAFF TGTGCCAGCAGTCCGGGACAGGTGAACACTGAAGCTTTCTTT